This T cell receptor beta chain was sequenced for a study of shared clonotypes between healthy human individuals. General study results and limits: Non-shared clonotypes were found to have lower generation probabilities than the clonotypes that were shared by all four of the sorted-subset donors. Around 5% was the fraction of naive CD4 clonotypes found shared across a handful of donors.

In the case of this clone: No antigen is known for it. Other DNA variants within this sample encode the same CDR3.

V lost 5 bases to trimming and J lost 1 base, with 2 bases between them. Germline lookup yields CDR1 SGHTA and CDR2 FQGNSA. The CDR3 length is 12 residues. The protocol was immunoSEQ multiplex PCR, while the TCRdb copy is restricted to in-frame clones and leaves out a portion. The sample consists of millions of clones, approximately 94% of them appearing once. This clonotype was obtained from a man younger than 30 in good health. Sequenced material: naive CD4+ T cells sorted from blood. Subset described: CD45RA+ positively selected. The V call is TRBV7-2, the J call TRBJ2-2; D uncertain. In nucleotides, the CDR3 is TGTGCCAGCAGCCGGAACACCGGGGAGCTGTTTTTT. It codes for CASSRNTGELFF. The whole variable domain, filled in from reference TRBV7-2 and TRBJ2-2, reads GAGVSQSPSNKVTEKGKDVELRCDPISGHTALYWYRQSLGQGLEFLIYFQGNSAPDKSGLPSDRFSAERTGGSVSTLTIQRTQQEDSAVYLCASSRNTGELFFGEGSRLTVL.